This record concerns one T cell receptor beta chain sequence. TCRdb keeps only in-frame clones here, not all; method: immunoSEQ multiplex PCR. The table shows approximately 82,000 clones, with 87% occurring only once. V was trimmed by 8 bases and J by 0 bases, leaving 7 bases between them. The CDR3 runs to 12 residues. CDR1 is SEHNR, CDR2 FQNEAQ, per germline (reference sequence). This record belongs to a study of siplizumab effects on memory and regulatory T cells. This chain uses TRBV7-9 with TRBJ1-1; D ambiguous. This receptor was obtained from a human donor in good health. The sequenced sample was Tregs sorted from blood. In DNA, the CDR3 is TGTGCCAGCTCCGGGTTGAACACTGAAGCTTTCTTT. Amino acid sequence: CASSGLNTEAFF.